This T cell receptor beta chain was recorded in a study of graft-versus-host responses after intestinal transplantation. J lost 2 bases, V lost 0 bases, and 1 base had no gene match. The germline V gene encodes CDR1 LGHNA and CDR2 YSLEER. The length of the CDR3 is 17 residues. Only in-frame clones appear in the TCRdb table, and some are missing; sequencing was by immunoSEQ multiplex PCR. Of tens of thousands of clones in the sample, about 48% were seen once. The researchers put roughly 200,000 CFSE-labeled responder cells into plates with roughly 200,000 irradiated, violet-dye-labeled stimulator cells.

The input for sequencing was alloreactive CD8+ T cells from a mixed lymphocyte reaction culture, taken before transplantation. The subset is: CFSE-low proliferating T cells sorted from roughly six-day pre-transplant mixed lymphocyte reaction (GvH or HvG direction). This clonotype originated in a human patient who was an organ donor for intestinal transplantation. The rearrangement joins TRBV4-3 to TRBJ1-4; TRBD1 matches 12 bases. DNA for the CDR3: TGCGCCAGCAGCCAAGATGGGACAGGGGGCACTAATGAAAAACTGTTTTTT. It codes for CASSQDGTGGTNEKLFF.